The 21 T cell receptor beta chains presented below share a single source sample, sequenced in a study of tissue T cells after allogeneic stem cell transplantation. TCRdb keeps only in-frame clones here, not all; method: immunoSEQ multiplex PCR. The sample consists of 7,500 to 9,000 clones, roughly a third of them appearing once. Time point described: mouse harvest day 14 after allogeneic transplant. The graft held 10^6 splenic CD5+ T cells and 10^7 T-cell-depleted bone marrow cells. Sequencing was performed on skin. These receptors originate from a female BALB/c mouse given C57BL/6 T cells with graft-versus-host disease after an allogeneic hematopoietic cell transplant.

Notes on this clone: Mouse gene names and germline throughout. The read ends 1 residue shy of where the CDR3 ends; the end is completed using the germline J gene. The chain couples TRBV26 to TRBJ1-6; 9 nucleotides line up with TRBD1. TRBJ1-6 is classed as an ORF, of uncertain function. V gave up 3 bases and J gave up 6 bases; unmatched junction bases: 3. The length of the CDR3 is 15 residues. In germline, CDR1 is KGHPV, CDR2 FQNQEV (reference sequence). Partial CDR3 DNA: TGTGCCAGCAGTCTTCCGACAGGGGGTAATTCGCCCCTCTAC. Its protein is CASSLPTGGNSPLY. The entire CDR3 protein is CASSLPTGGNSPLYF.

Worth noting for this clone: Genes here carry mouse names. The CDR3 DNA, read in part, is TGTGCCAGCAGCCCCGGGACAGGGCGAAACTCCGACTACACC. Protein sequence: CASSPGTGRNSDYT. The entire CDR3 sequence reads CASSPGTGRNSDYTF. The J gene is TRBJ1-2, the V gene TRBV3, with TRBD1 matching over 9 bases. The CDR3 end is not reached by the read, which stops 1 residue before it; the germline J gene fills it in. This CDR3 spans 15 amino acids. With 5 bases clipped from V and 1 base from J, the junction kept 5 bases outside the gene matches. The germline V gene encodes CDR1 SNHLY and CDR2 FYNGKV (reference sequence).

On this clone itself: All gene names here are mouse names. The read ends 1 residue shy of where the CDR3 ends; the end is completed using the germline J gene. The chain carries TRBV29 and TRBJ2-3; maybe TRBD1 (6 bases). This CDR3 comprises 13 residues. Per the germline V gene, CDR1 is MSHET and CDR2 is SYDVDS. V lost 6 bases, J lost 5 bases, and 12 bases lay in between. The CDR3: CASRTRDKETLYF. Partial CDR3 DNA: TGTGCTAGCAGGACCCGGGACAAAGAAACGCTGTAT. Variable domain in full (rest from reference TRBV29 and TRBJ2-3): DMKVTQMPRYLIKRMGENVLLECGQDMSHETMYWYRQDPGLGLQLIYISYDVDSNSEGDIPKGYRVSRKKREHFSLILDSAKTNQTSVYFCASRTRDKETLYFGSGTRLTVL.

On this clone: Gene names follow the mouse nomenclature. The read ends 1 residue before the CDR3 terminus; that terminus is restored from the germline J gene. V and J are TRBV3 and TRBJ2-3; D perhaps matches TRBD2 (5 bases). Germline V gene data show CDR1 as SNHLY and CDR2 as FYNGKV (reference sequence). This CDR3 comprises 15 residues. V lost 1 base to trimming and J lost 0 bases, with 8 bases between them. CDR3 sequence: CASSLGWASAETLYF. The part of the CDR3 DNA that was read is TGTGCCAGCAGCTTAGGCTGGGCTAGTGCAGAAACGCTGTAT.

With respect to this clone: Each gene name is a mouse one. Sequencing ends 1 residue short of the CDR3 end; the germline J gene provides the rest. V and J are TRBV13-3 and TRBJ1-4, with 7 bases identical to TRBD1. This CDR3 is 15 amino acids long. After removal of 2 bases from V and 0 bases from J, the junction contained 1 base not matched to a gene. Germline CDR1 reads NNHDY; CDR2 reads SYVADS. The sequenced CDR3 bases are TGTGCCAGCAGTGAGGGACAGTTTTCCAACGAAAGATTATTT. This translates into CASSEGQFSNERLF. The entire CDR3 protein is CASSEGQFSNERLFF. Filled out from reference TRBV13-3 and TRBJ1-4, the complete variable domain reads EAAVTQSPRSKVAVTGGKVTLSCHQTNNHDYMYWYRQDTGHGLRLIHYSYVADSTEKGDIPDGYKASRPSQENFSLILELASLSQTAVYFCASSEGQFSNERLFFGHGTKLSVL.

In its sample, this clone was seen a few times. The listed genes are named as in mouse. The read ends 1 residue shy of where the CDR3 ends; the end is completed using the germline J gene. The rearrangement joins TRBV19 to TRBJ2-4, with 11 bases identical to TRBD2. The V gene end was trimmed by 4 bases and the J gene end by 3 bases; junction bases not matched to a gene: 1. The CDR3 contains 14 residues. Per the germline V gene, CDR1 is FNHDT and CDR2 is SITEND (reference sequence). CDR3 region: CASSRDWGQNTLYF. Partial CDR3 DNA: TGTGCCAGCAGTCGGGACTGGGGGCAAAACACCTTGTAC.

Details on this clone: Mouse gene names and germline throughout. Coverage ceases 1 residue before the CDR3 finishes, and the germline J gene fills in the end. The chain links TRBV26 to TRBJ1-2; D ambiguous. The CDR3 runs 14 residues. Germline-derived CDR1 and CDR2 are KGHPV and FQNQEV (reference sequence). The V end was cut by 3 bases, the J end by 2 bases, with 10 bases between. CDR3 DNA, as far as it was read: TGTGCCAGCAGTCTCAGCACCGGCAACTCCGACTACACC. Translated: CASSLSTGNSDYT. The whole CDR3 is CASSLSTGNSDYTF.

With regard to this clone: Each gene name is a mouse one. The CDR3 end falls 1 residue outside the read, so it is completed with the germline J gene. Other nucleotide sequences from this sample produce the same CDR3. The gene calls are TRBV26 and TRBJ2-4; no definite D call. V shed 0 bases and J shed 0 bases, with 4 bases lying between them. The CDR3 is 14 amino acids. Germline lookup yields CDR1 KGHPV and CDR2 FQNQEV (reference sequence). The chain's CDR3 is CASSLSHSQNTLYF. CDR3 DNA, as far as it was read: TGTGCCAGCAGTCTGTCCCATAGTCAAAACACCTTGTAC.

For this clone: Genes here carry mouse names. The read terminates 1 residue ahead of where the CDR3 ends, so the germline J gene completes it. J is TRBJ2-4 and V is TRBV23; no check of the table's D call, TRBD2, against the DNA was made. The CDR3 length is 15 residues. Germline CDR1 and CDR2: KGHTA and FQNQQP. The chain's CDR3 is CSSSQSGTGGNTLYF. The sequenced part of the CDR3 DNA is TGCTCCAGCAGTCAATCGGGGACTGGGGGAAACACCTTGTAC.

Of note for this clone: Gene and germline names: mouse. The DNA read from the CDR3 is TGTGCCAGCAGGGGTTCCAACGAAAGATTATTT. Translated, it gives CASRGSNERLF. The entire CDR3 protein reads CASRGSNERLFF. The chain links TRBV26 to TRBJ1-4, with D uncertain. The sequence runs out 1 residue before the end of the CDR3; the remainder is reconstructed from the germline J gene. In germline, CDR1 is KGHPV, CDR2 FQNQEV (reference sequence). The V and J ends lost 6 bases and 1 base respectively, with 3 bases between them. The CDR3 is 12 amino acids.

Comments on this clone: Each gene name is a mouse one. The covered CDR3 bases are TGTGCAAGCAGCTTGACGAATTCCAACGAAAGATTATTT. Translated: CASSLTNSNERLF. The complete CDR3 protein is CASSLTNSNERLFF. V gene TRBV16 combines with J gene TRBJ1-4; no clear D. With the read ending 1 residue before the CDR3 end, the germline J gene is used to fill in that end. The CDR3 is 14 amino acids. Germline V CDR1 and CDR2: SGHSA, FRNQAP. V shed 3 bases and J shed 1 base, with 6 bases lying between them.

This clone is medium-sized by share. The germline and genes are mouse ones. CDR3 DNA, as far as it was read: TGTGCCAGCAGTCAGGAGACTGGAAATACGCTCTAT. It encodes CASSQETGNTLY. The entire CDR3 protein reads CASSQETGNTLYF. The V and J genes are TRBV26 and TRBJ1-3; D remains ambiguous. The read comes to an end 1 residue before the CDR3 does, leaving the germline J gene to fill in the end. This CDR3 is built from 13 residues. The germline V gene has CDR1 KGHPV and CDR2 FQNQEV (reference sequence). The V end was cut by 4 bases, the J end by 2 bases, with 6 bases between.

A word on this clone: The genes are named according to mouse. The read falls 1 residue short of the CDR3 end, and the missing part is taken from the germline J gene. The chain employs TRBV3 and TRBJ2-1; 7 bases match TRBD2. The CDR3 loop spans 14 amino acids. Looked up from germline, CDR1 is SNHLY and CDR2 is FYNGKV (reference sequence). Losses at the gene ends were 1 base for V and 3 bases for J; bases not matched to a gene: 0. CDR3 amino acids: CASSLGGGYAEQFF. The CDR3 bases that were read are TGTGCCAGCAGCTTAGGGGGGGGCTATGCTGAGCAGTTC.

Turning to this clone: The germline and genes are mouse ones. The read stops 1 residue short of the end of the CDR3; the missing end is completed from the germline J gene. V and J are TRBV3 and TRBJ2-7; 10 bases match TRBD2. Germline CDR1 and CDR2: SNHLY and FYNGKV (reference sequence). The V gene end was trimmed by 6 bases and the J gene end by 4 bases; junction bases not matched to a gene: 6. The CDR3 is 14 residues long. CDR3: CASRPTGGDYEQYF. The part of the CDR3 DNA that was read is TGTGCCAGCAGACCAACTGGGGGGGATTATGAACAGTAC.

Details on this clone: Any gene name here is a mouse gene name. The CDR3 goes on 1 residue after the read ends, and that part is filled in from the germline J gene. V usage is TRBV26 and J usage is TRBJ1-4; unclear D gene. The CDR3 contains 14 residues. V lost 1 base and J 5 bases, leaving 8 bases between the germline ends. Per the germline V gene, CDR1 is KGHPV and CDR2 is FQNQEV (reference sequence). The sequenced part of the CDR3 DNA is TGTGCCAGCAGTCTGTTGGGGAGGAACGAAAGATTATTT. Translating it yields CASSLLGRNERLF. The CDR3 in its entirety is CASSLLGRNERLFF.

Concerning this clone itself: Here the gene names and germline are mouse. The CDR3 region is CASSLALGGAEQFF. Incomplete CDR3 DNA: TGTGCCAGCAGCTTAGCGCTGGGAGGGGCTGAGCAGTTC. This chain uses TRBV3 with TRBJ2-1; a weak D match, TRBD2 (5 bases). The read ends 1 residue shy of where the CDR3 ends; the end is completed using the germline J gene. V was pared by 0 bases and J by 7 bases, with 10 bases between. CDR3 length: 14 amino acids. CDR1 is SNHLY and CDR2 is FYNGKV in the germline V gene (reference sequence).

For this clone: The genes and germline here are from mouse. Read data end 1 residue before the CDR3 end; the end is taken from the germline J gene. The V call is TRBV26, the J call TRBJ2-1, with 11 bases lining up with TRBD2. V gave up 3 bases and J gave up 6 bases; unmatched junction bases: 4. This CDR3 has 15 amino acids. Germline V CDR1 and CDR2: KGHPV, FQNQEV (reference sequence). The chain's CDR3 is CASSLNWGGGAEQFF. The sequenced CDR3 bases are TGTGCCAGCAGTCTAAACTGGGGGGGCGGTGCTGAGCAGTTC.

This clone is classed as medium-sized. Mouse germline and gene names are used. The read terminates 1 residue ahead of where the CDR3 ends, so the germline J gene completes it. V and J are TRBV26 and TRBJ2-2; D is undetermined. Germline assignment: CDR1 KGHPV and CDR2 FQNQEV (reference sequence). This CDR3 is 14 amino acids long. V was clipped by 2 bases and J by 0 bases, with 4 bases between them. The part of the CDR3 DNA that was read is TGTGCCAGCAGTCTGGGGACAAACACCGGGCAGCTCTAC. Its translation is CASSLGTNTGQLY. The whole CDR3 region reads CASSLGTNTGQLYF.

In this sample, this clone turned up a few times. Germline and genes: mouse. The missing CDR3 end, 1 residue past where the read stops, is filled in from the germline J gene. The genes are TRBV14 and TRBJ1-3; D unclear. The CDR3 totals 13 residues. Germline assignment: CDR1 SGHDT and CDR2 FRDEAV. The V gene lost 5 bases and the J gene lost 0 bases, with 6 bases spanning the gap. CDR3 residues: CASSRTSGNTLYF. The covered CDR3 bases are TGTGCCAGCAGCCGGACTTCTGGAAATACGCTCTAT.

About this clone itself: Genes and germline come from the mouse. The missing CDR3 end, 1 residue past where the read stops, is filled in from the germline J gene. The J gene is TRBJ2-2, the V gene TRBV26, with TRBD1 identical over 7 bases. Germline CDR1 is KGHPV and CDR2 is FQNQEV (reference sequence). V lost 5 bases, J lost 3 bases, and 3 bases stayed unmatched. The CDR3 covers 14 residues. The CDR3 sequence is CASSGQVDTGQLYF. The part of the CDR3 DNA that was read is TGTGCCAGCAGTGGACAGGTGGACACCGGGCAGCTCTAC.

Details on this clone: Mouse germline and gene names are used. The read gets to within 1 residue of the CDR3 end, and the germline J gene fills in the rest. The genes are TRBV5 and TRBJ2-5; maybe TRBD1 (5 bases). In germline, CDR1 is LGHNA, CDR2 YNLKQL (reference sequence). The CDR3 extends over 14 amino acids. V was shortened by 0 bases and J by 6 bases, with 10 bases between the two germline ends. Here the CDR3 reads CASSQDQGTDTQYF. The sequenced part of the CDR3 DNA is TGTGCCAGCAGCCAAGACCAGGGTACGGACACCCAGTAC.